The source of this TCR beta chain is a study of graft-versus-host responses after intestinal transplantation. Whole-study context: Induction using anti-thymocyte globulin, followed by tacrolimus and steroids for roughly 3 years, was given to all recipients. Findings and caveats of the study: The marrow of recipients harbored GvH clones, and ileum or blood showed some of them first.

Assay: immunoSEQ multiplex PCR; the TCRdb copy retains only in-frame clones and omits some. The sample shows some 87,000 clones, about nine tenths of them seen only once. Notes on this clone: Its antigen is undetermined.

Sequencing used unstimulated CD4+ T cells sorted from spleen or lymph node cells, obtained before intestinal transplant. This receptor was identified in a human donor who received an intestinal transplant.

CDR3 bases: TGTGCCAGCAGCTTAGGTGTAGCGGAAAACACCGGGGAGCTGTTTTTT. Its translation is CASSLGVAENTGELFF. The chain is built from TRBV11-3 and TRBJ2-2; perhaps TRBD2 as D (6 bases). The germline CDR1 and CDR2 sequences are SGHNT and YENEEA. Trimming took off 1 base at V and 2 bases at J, with 11 bases between the two ends. This CDR3 is built from 16 residues.